This entry lists 27 T cell receptor beta chains sequenced from one sample in a study of response to subunit inactivated influenza vaccine. TCRdb independently ran MiXCR on the RT-PCR reads; one entry per CDR3 protein. The table lists 500,000 to 600,000 distinct CDR3 sequences, 10% to 15% of them singletons. The sequencing used PBMCs from blood, collected on the day of vaccination. Every receptor here comes from a man between 45 and 60 years old who received an inactivated influenza vaccine.

The V and J genes are TRBV27 and TRBJ2-7, with D possibly matching TRBD1 (6 bases). The V end lost 0 bases, the J end lost 4 bases, and 10 bases lay between the germline ends. Germline V CDR1 and CDR2: MNHEY, SMNVEV (reference sequence). The CDR3 loop spans 14 amino acids. The DNA for the CDR3 is TGTGCCAGCAGTTTATCCGGGACACAATACGAGCAGTACTTC. Translated, it gives CASSLSGTQYEQYF.

The chain employs TRBV20-1 and TRBJ2-5, with D perhaps matching TRBD1 (5 bases). V was shortened by 3 bases and J by 0 bases, with 11 bases between the two germline ends. Germline-derived CDR1 and CDR2 are DFQATT and SNEGSKA (reference sequence). The CDR3 consists of 14 residues. The CDR3 region has the DNA TGCAGTGCTAGGACAGCTCAAGACCAAGAGACCCAGTACTTC. The encoded protein is CSARTAQDQETQYF.

This clonotype came up a few times. This chain uses TRBV24-1 with TRBJ1-2, with D possibly being TRBD1 (6 bases). Germline assignment: CDR1 KGHDR and CDR2 SFDVKD. The CDR3 runs to 14 residues. Trimming shortened V by 3 bases and J by 8 bases, and 15 bases separated the two germline ends. In DNA form, the CDR3 reads TGTGCCACCAGTGATCGATCAGGGGTCGAAGGCTACACCTTC. Amino acids: CATSDRSGVEGYTF.

The table lists this clonotype with a few counts. The chain is built from TRBV12-3 or TRBV12-4 and TRBJ1-4, with 8 bases that match TRBD1. V lost 7 bases, J lost 11 bases, and 12 bases stayed unmatched. The length of the CDR3 is 14 residues. CDR3 amino acids: CASNPRGPGGKLFF. The CDR3 bases are TGTGCCAGCAACCCCAGGGGGCCAGGCGGGAAACTGTTTTTT.

Of note for this clonotype: A single base separates this from a much larger clone, so it may be a read error. This chain uses TRBV3-1 with TRBJ1-4, with D maybe TRBD1 (6 bases). The germline CDR1 and CDR2 sequences are LGHDT and YNNKEL (reference sequence). The CDR3 is 15 amino acids. In DNA, the CDR3 is TGTGCCAGCAGCCCCCGGGACGGACAGCGCGAAAAACTGTATTTT. Its translation: CASSPRDGQREKLYF.

The chain uses TRBV27 and TRBJ1-5; tentatively, D is TRBD1 (6 bases). The germline V gene encodes CDR1 MNHEY and CDR2 SMNVEV (reference sequence). V was cut by 2 bases and J by 2 bases, with 13 bases left in between. The CDR3 runs 16 residues. The CDR3 sequence: CASSLGGATRNQPQHF. In DNA, the CDR3 is TGTGCCAGCAGTTTAGGGGGGGCGACGCGCAATCAGCCCCAGCATTTT.

This clonotype has more than one count but fewer than ten. This chain joins TRBV6-2 or TRBV6-3 and TRBJ2-1, with 8 bases fitting TRBD1. CDR3 length equals 16 residues. The trim removed 0 bases at V and 7 bases at J, leaving 8 bases unmatched. From germline, CDR1 is MNHEY and CDR2 SVGEGT. This CDR3 reads CASSYSTGRGRNEQFF. The CDR3, as DNA: TGTGCCAGCAGTTACTCGACGGGCAGGGGGCGTAATGAGCAGTTCTTC.

This clonotype was seen only a few times. The rearrangement joins TRBV7-8 to TRBJ2-7; 15 positions agree with TRBD2. The CDR3 spans 19 residues. Losses at the gene ends were 0 bases for V and 0 bases for J; bases not matched to a gene: 6. CDR1 SGHVS and CDR2 FQNEAQ come from the germline V gene. In DNA, the CDR3 is TGTGCCAGCAGCTTAGCGACCGGGACTAGCGGGGGGCCCTCCTACGAGCAGTACTTC. Translating it yields CASSLATGTSGGPSYEQYF.

This chain joins TRBV4-1 and TRBJ2-7; no clear D gene. Germline loops: CDR1 MGHRA, CDR2 YSYEKL. V lost 1 base and J lost 1, with 14 bases in between. The length of the CDR3 is 16 residues. CDR3 DNA sequence: TGCGCCAGCAGCCAAGTCGCGACAATTAATTCCTACGAGCAGTACTTC. Its translation: CASSQVATINSYEQYF.

This rearrangement joins TRBV20-1 to TRBJ2-2; D call uncertain. Trimming removed 2 bases from V and 0 bases from J, with 7 bases in between. The CDR3 runs 14 residues. Germline CDR1 and CDR2: DFQATT and SNEGSKA (reference sequence). As DNA, the CDR3 is TGCAGTGCTAGACCGGGCGCGAACACCGGGGAGCTGTTTTTT. Its protein product is CSARPGANTGELFF.

The chain carries TRBV6-2 or TRBV6-3 and TRBJ2-3; 7 bases fit TRBD2. This CDR3 is 16 amino acids long. Germline V CDR1 and CDR2: MNHEY, SVGEGT. With 7 bases clipped from V and 3 bases from J, the junction kept 13 bases outside the gene matches. Here the CDR3 reads CASTPWPAGTTDTQYF. The CDR3 coding sequence is TGTGCCAGCACCCCATGGCCAGCGGGGACGACAGATACGCAGTATTTT.

The chain has TRBV5-1 and TRBJ2-1; maybe TRBD2 (7 bases). Germline V gives CDR1 SGHRS, CDR2 YFSETQ. Trimming left V 6 bases short and J 4 bases short, with 14 bases between. This CDR3 is 14 amino acids long. The DNA for the CDR3 is TGCGCCAGCACTAGCGGAGGGGGATACAATGAGCAGTTCTTC. Amino acids: CASTSGGGYNEQFF.

V and J are TRBV19 and TRBJ2-5; the D is unclear. This CDR3 comprises 14 residues. Trimming pared 7 bases from V and 0 bases from J, leaving 12 bases between. Per germline, CDR1 LNHDA and CDR2 SQIVND (reference sequence). The DNA of the CDR3 is TGTGCCAGTACCTCACTTGAGTACCAAGAGACCCAGTACTTC. Amino acid sequence: CASTSLEYQETQYF.

This clonotype was counted at least ten times. CDR3 DNA sequence: TGTGCCAGCAGCTTGGGTCTAGGAGACACGGACTACGAGCAGTACTTC. Translating it yields CASSLGLGDTDYEQYF. This chain connects TRBV5-4 to TRBJ2-7; no definite D call. Trimming removed 0 bases from V and 3 bases from J, with 16 bases in between. This CDR3 spans 16 amino acids. Looked up from germline, CDR1 is SGHNT and CDR2 is YYREEE (reference sequence).

The rearrangement links TRBV12-3 or TRBV12-4 to TRBJ1-2; D is unclear. Deletions cut 5 bases from V and 7 bases from J, with 20 bases between. The CDR3 length is 15 residues. In DNA, the CDR3 is TGTGCCAGCAGTCCCCGCCCGACCGATCTCGGTGGCTACACCTTC. Protein sequence: CASSPRPTDLGGYTF.

This clonotype was found a few times. The V gene is TRBV19, the J gene TRBJ1-5; D uncertain. There are 15 residues in the CDR3. V shed 1 base and J shed 2 bases, with 9 bases lying between them. CDR1 and CDR2 from the germline V gene are LNHDA and SQIVND (reference sequence). The CDR3 nucleotides are TGTGCCAGTAGTATAGCGGGGAATGGCAATCAGCCCCAGCATTTT. Its protein product is CASSIAGNGNQPQHF.

This clonotype was observed a handful of times. The V call is TRBV4-3, the J call TRBJ1-5; 8 nucleotides line up with TRBD1. Germline CDR1 and CDR2: LGHNA and YSLEER. V lost 0 bases and J lost 7; bases outside the gene matches: 5. The CDR3 runs 15 residues. Here the CDR3 reads CASSQDRTGRQPQHF. CDR3 DNA: TGCGCCAGCAGCCAAGATAGGACAGGGCGGCAGCCCCAGCATTTT.

This clonotype was recorded many times. This rearrangement joins TRBV12-3 or TRBV12-4 to TRBJ1-1, with unresolved D. The CDR3 is 18 amino acids. V was trimmed by 2 bases and J by 4 bases, leaving 23 bases between them. CDR3 coding DNA: TGTGCCAGCAGTTTATTCTGGGTGTTTTCCGCGGGGAGCACTGAAGCTTTCTTT. This gives the protein CASSLFWVFSAGSTEAFF.

The gene calls are TRBV6-2 or TRBV6-3 and TRBJ2-6; maybe TRBD1 (6 bases). The CDR3 extends over 16 amino acids. CDR1 MNHEY and CDR2 SVGEGT come from the germline V gene. V was clipped by 4 bases and J by 2 bases, with 12 bases between them. The CDR3 loop is CASSWNRAAGANVLTF. The CDR3, as DNA: TGTGCCAGCAGTTGGAACAGGGCTGCTGGGGCCAACGTCCTGACTTTC.

The table lists this clonotype with a few counts. V usage is TRBV6-5 and J usage is TRBJ1-5, with a weak D call TRBD1 (6 bases). Trimming stripped 2 bases from V and 2 bases from J, with 10 bases between. The CDR3 sequence is 15 residues long. The germline gives CDR1 MNHEY, CDR2 SVGAGI. Here the CDR3 reads CASSYLPGGNQPQHF. CDR3 in DNA: TGTGCCAGCAGTTACCTCCCAGGGGGCAATCAGCCCCAGCATTTT.

The J gene is TRBJ2-6, the V gene TRBV6-4; D ambiguous. This CDR3 comprises 14 residues. V shed 2 bases and J shed 2 bases, with 4 bases lying between them. CDR1 is MRHNA, CDR2 SNTAGT, per germline. CDR3 protein: CASSDLAGANVLTF. The CDR3 DNA reads TGTGCCAGCAGTGACCTTGCTGGGGCCAACGTCCTGACTTTC.

The chain carries TRBV5-1 and TRBJ2-4; D gene uncertain. Germline V gene sequence: CDR1 SGHRS, CDR2 YFSETQ. V lost 8 bases and J 0 bases, leaving 18 bases between the germline ends. The length of the CDR3 is 16 residues. The DNA of the CDR3 is TGCGCCAGTCCACTTCCAGAAGTTCTAGCCAAAAACATTCAGTACTTC. Residues: CASPLPEVLAKNIQYF.

The J gene is TRBJ2-7, the V gene TRBV4-3; D call uncertain. CDR3 length: 15 amino acids. CDR1 and CDR2 from the germline V gene are LGHNA and YSLEER. V lost 0 bases to trimming and J lost 2 bases, with 11 bases between them. DNA for the CDR3: TGCGCCAGCAGCCAAGAGTGGGGATGGACCTACGAGCAGTACTTC. It is translated as CASSQEWGWTYEQYF.

This clonotype occurred a few times. Germline is not matched at one junction end, which may reflect a read error. This rearrangement joins TRBV7-7 to TRBJ2-7, with D perhaps matching TRBD2 (5 bases). Germline V CDR1 and CDR2: SSHAT, FNYEAQ (reference sequence). This CDR3 has 13 residues. The CDR3 region has the DNA TGTGCTAGCAGCACCGGGGTTAGGTACGAGCAGTACTTC. Its protein is CASSTGVRYEQYF. The full variable domain, rest sourced from reference TRBV7-7 and TRBJ2-7, is GAGVSQSPRYKVTKRGQDVTLRCDPISSHATLYWYQQALGQGPEFLTYFNYEAQPDKSGLPSDRFSAERPEGSISTLTIQRTEQRDSAMYRCASSTGVRYEQYFGPGTRLTVT.

Only a few counts were recorded for this clonotype. This chain connects TRBV27 to TRBJ1-1; D is possibly TRBD1 (5 bases). Germline lookup yields CDR1 MNHEY and CDR2 SMNVEV (reference sequence). The V gene lost 4 bases and the J gene lost 3 bases, with 15 bases spanning the gap. This CDR3 spans 15 amino acids. Here the CDR3 DNA reads TGTGCCAGCAGTTCAAGTCCCGGAGGGGACACTGAAGCTTTCTTT. Its protein product is CASSSSPGGDTEAFF.

In its sample, this clonotype was seen a few times. This chain links TRBV20-1 with TRBJ2-1, with D unresolved. Trimming took 4 bases from V and 0 from J, leaving 7 bases between them. CDR3 length: 13 residues. The germline V gene has CDR1 DFQATT and CDR2 SNEGSKA (reference sequence). CDR3 protein: CSATSSSYNEQFF. The CDR3 DNA reads TGCAGTGCTACAAGTAGCTCCTACAATGAGCAGTTCTTC.

The chain is built from TRBV7-9 and TRBJ2-3; no reliable D call. The germline CDR1 and CDR2 sequences are SEHNR and FQNEAQ (reference sequence). Between the trimmed V and J ends, which lost 4 bases and 3 bases, there was a span of 14 bases. The CDR3 sequence is 15 residues long. The CDR3 protein is CASSYGSLGTDTQYF. CDR3 nucleotide sequence: TGTGCCAGCAGCTACGGCAGCCTGGGGACAGATACGCAGTATTTT.